This T cell receptor (beta chain) appears in the sequencing data of a study of human T cells and chemical hapten exposure. Study at large: Minor pooled library volume differences mainly drove per-sample TCR yield variation.

Study findings and constraints: Sensitization with DPC brought no change to TCRs above 1 in 1000 in frequency.

Germline V CDR1 and CDR2: KGHSH, LQKENI. Trimming took off 3 bases at V and 6 bases at J, with 11 bases between the two ends. The CDR3 totals 13 residues. This clonotype was seen repeatedly, ten times or more. Antigen unknown. The time point here: patch test 2, 6 weeks after DPC sensitization. Treatment indicated: therapeutic diphenylcyclopropenone sensitization with weekly scalp DPC. Donation of samples came from alopecia patients who were 18 to 70 years old and suitable for DPC. As handled by the study authors: TCRs per sample had a median of around 96,000 and ranged from about 23,224 to 700,000. From the RACE reads, TCRdb called clonotypes with MiXCR, one entry per CDR3 protein. In this record, the V and J calls reflect TCRdb's handling and not the investigators' own analysis. The sample contains 330,000 or so distinct CDR3 sequences, around 6% of which appear only once.

The sequence derives from a woman younger than 35 with alopecia areata. Some clones in this sample may be carry-over from other donors' samples. The specimen comprised whole blood, sampled in connection with sensitization to the hapten diphenylcyclopropenone (DPC). The genes are TRBV18 and TRBJ1-1; D ambiguous. The CDR3 loop reads CASSPQRQPEAFF. The CDR3 nucleotides read TGTGCCAGCTCACCCCAGAGGCAGCCTGAAGCTTTCTTT.